This T cell receptor beta chain was found in a study of cytomegalovirus exposure and HLA in healthy donors. V lost 4 bases, J lost 7 bases, and 15 bases lay in between. The germline gives CDR1 SGHDT, CDR2 YYEEEE. The length of the CDR3 is 14 residues. Study-wide points: Analysis performed later showed TCR beta chains linked to HLA being more clonally expanded than equally common others.

Of note for this clone: The antigen is not known.

Use of 60 Vbeta and 13 Jbeta primers characterized the PCR. Repertoires were generated with immunoSEQ multiplex PCR, while TCRdb's copy carries only in-frame clones and drops some. The repertoire holds hundreds of thousands of clones, with about three quarters as singletons. The specimen was PBMCs. The chain uses TRBV5-6 and TRBJ2-1; tentative D call: TRBD1 (6 bases). The clonotype comes from a man aged 18-30 years in good health and CMV-seronegative. The CDR3 DNA is TGTGCCAGCAGCCCTGACATGGGGGCAAATGAGCAGTTCTTC. Translating gives CASSPDMGANEQFF.